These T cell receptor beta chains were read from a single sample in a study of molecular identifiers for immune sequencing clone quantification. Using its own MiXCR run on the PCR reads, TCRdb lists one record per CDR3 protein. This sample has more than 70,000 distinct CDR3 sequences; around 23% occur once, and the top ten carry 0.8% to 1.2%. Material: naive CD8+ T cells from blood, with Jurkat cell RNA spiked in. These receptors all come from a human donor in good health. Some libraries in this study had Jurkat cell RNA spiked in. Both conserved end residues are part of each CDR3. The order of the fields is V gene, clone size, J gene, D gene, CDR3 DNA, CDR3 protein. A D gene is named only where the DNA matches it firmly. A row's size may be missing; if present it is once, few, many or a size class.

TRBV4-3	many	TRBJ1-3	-	TGCGCCAGCAGCCAAGGTCGGAGCCACTCTGGAAACACCATATATTTT	CASSQGRSHSGNTIYF
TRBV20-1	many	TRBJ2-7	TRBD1	TGCAGTGCTAGAGACTTACAGGGGGCCTACGAGCAGTACTTC	CSARDLQGAYEQYF
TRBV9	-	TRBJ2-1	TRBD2	TGTGCCAGCAGCGCCAGCGGGGGCTTATACAATGAGCAGTTCTTC	CASSASGGLYNEQFF
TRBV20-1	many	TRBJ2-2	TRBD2	TGCAGTGCTAGAGAACTAGCGGGAAGGCCCGGGGAGCTGTTTTTT	CSARELAGRPGELFF
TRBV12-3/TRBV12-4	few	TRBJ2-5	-	TGTGCCAGCAGTCCCCCCTCTGGGTATGGGACCCAGTACTTC	CASSPPSGYGTQYF
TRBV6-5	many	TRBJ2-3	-	TGTGCCAGCAGCCAACGAGTTTTAAGGGTATCAGATACGCAGTATTTT	CASSQRVLRVSDTQYF
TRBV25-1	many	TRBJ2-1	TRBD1	TGTGCCAGCAGTGATGGGGGACAGGGGGCCCACGAGCAGTTCTTC	CASSDGGQGAHEQFF
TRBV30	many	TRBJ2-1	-	TGTGCCTGGAGTGAACCCACCAGGGGTATCACCGGTGAGCAGTTCTTC	CAWSEPTRGITGEQFF
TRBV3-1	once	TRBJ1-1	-	TGTGCCAGCAGCCAAGCGGGGGTCGGGGACACTGAAGCTTTCTTT	CASSQAGVGDTEAFF
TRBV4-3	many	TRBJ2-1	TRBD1	TGCGCCAGCAGCCCGACAGGGGGCTATGAGCAGTTCTTC	CASSPTGGYEQFF
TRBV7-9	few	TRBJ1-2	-	TGTGCCAGCAGCTCGGGGGAGCCCAACTATGGCTACACCTTC	CASSSGEPNYGYTF
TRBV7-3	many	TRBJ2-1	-	TGTGCCAGCAGCTCCCGACAGTCAATCGGACGCAATGAGCAGTTCTTC	CASSSRQSIGRNEQFF
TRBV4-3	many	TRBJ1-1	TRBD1	TGCGCCAGCAGCCTAGACAGGGGAGACACTGAAGCTTTCTTT	CASSLDRGDTEAFF
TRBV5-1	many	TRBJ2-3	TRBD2	TGCGCCAGCAGCCCCGGGACTAGTAGCACAGATACGCAGTATTTT	CASSPGTSSTDTQYF
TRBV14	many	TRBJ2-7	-	TGTGCCAGCAGCCAGTTCGGGACGCCCGAGCAGTACTTC	CASSQFGTPEQYF
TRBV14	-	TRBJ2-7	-	TGTGCCAGCAGCCTTAGGGACATCACCTGCGAGCAGTACTTC	CASSLRDITCEQYF
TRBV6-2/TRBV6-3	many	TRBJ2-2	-	TGTGCCAGCCTCGGACAATCGAACACCGGGGAGCTGTTTTTT	CASLGQSNTGELFF
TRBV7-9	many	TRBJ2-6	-	TGTGCCAGCAGCCCAGCAGGACTCCTTCCCGACTCTGGGGCCAACGTCCTGACTTTC	CASSPAGLLPDSGANVLTF
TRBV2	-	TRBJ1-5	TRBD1	TGTGCCGGCCGGGACAGGGGGCTTTCGGTTGGGAATCAGCCCCAGCATTTT	CAGRDRGLSVGNQPQHF
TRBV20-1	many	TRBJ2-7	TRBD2	TGCAGTGCTATACCGACTAGCGGAGCGAGCCCCTACGAGCAGTACTTC	CSAIPTSGASPYEQYF
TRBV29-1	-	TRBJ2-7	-	TGCAGCGTTGGGGGTGGGATCTCCTACGAGCAGTACTTC	CSVGGGISYEQYF
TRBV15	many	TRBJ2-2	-	TGTGCCACCAGCAGAGGGTGGGGGACCGGGGAGCTGTTTTTT	CATSRGWGTGELFF
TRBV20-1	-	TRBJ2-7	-	TGCAGTGCTAGAGGCGAGGGGGGGGGTCTGATCTACGAGCAGTACTTC	CSARGEGGGLIYEQYF
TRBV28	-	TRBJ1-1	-	TGTGCCAGCAGCATGGGCCACGGGGGAATGAGAACTGAAGCTTTCTTT	CASSMGHGGMRTEAFF
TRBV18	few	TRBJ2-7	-	TGTGCCAGCTCACCACCGGAACCTAGGCTTAGCTCCTACGAGCAGTACTTC	CASSPPEPRLSSYEQYF
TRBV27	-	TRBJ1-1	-	TGTGCCAGCAGTATAATGCCGACAGCAAGCGAAGCTTTCTTT	CASSIMPTASEAFF
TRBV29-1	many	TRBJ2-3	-	TGCAGCGTTGATAGGCCAGGACCTGATACGCAGTATTTT	CSVDRPGPDTQYF
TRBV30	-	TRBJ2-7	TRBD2	TGTGCCTGGAGTGTAGGGGAGGGCGAGCAGTACTTC	CAWSVGEGEQYF
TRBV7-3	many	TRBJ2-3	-	TGTGCCAGCAGCTTACTCGGGAGCACAGATACGCAGTATTTT	CASSLLGSTDTQYF
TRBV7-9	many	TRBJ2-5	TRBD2	TGTGCCAGCAGCCCTAGCGGGGTGGTGGAGACCCAGTACTTC	CASSPSGVVETQYF
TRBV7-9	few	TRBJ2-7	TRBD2	TGTGCCAGCAGCCCCCCGGGACTAGCCTACGAGCAGTACTTC	CASSPPGLAYEQYF
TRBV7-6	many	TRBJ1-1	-	TGTGCCAGCAGCTTATATCCACGACGGGTAAACACTGAAGCTTTCTTT	CASSLYPRRVNTEAFF
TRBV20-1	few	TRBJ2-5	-	TGCAGTGCTCACAAAGAGCTAGACAGCAACCAAGAGACCCAGTACTTC	CSAHKELDSNQETQYF
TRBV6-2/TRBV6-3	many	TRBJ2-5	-	TGTGCCAGCAGTTACCCTGTCGCAGAGACCCAGTACTTC	CASSYPVAETQYF
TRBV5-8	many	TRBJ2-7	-	TGTGCCAGCAGCTTGGGTCCAGGGAATAGCCCCTCGTACGAGCAGTACTTC	CASSLGPGNSPSYEQYF
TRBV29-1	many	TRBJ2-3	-	TGCAGCGTTGAATCCCGGGGGATTAGAGTGAGCACAGATACGCAGTATTTT	CSVESRGIRVSTDTQYF
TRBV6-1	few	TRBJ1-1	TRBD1	TGTGCCAGCAGTGACTTACAGGGGGACTTATACACTGAAGCTTTCTTT	CASSDLQGDLYTEAFF